A selection of T cell receptor beta chains follows, all from one sample in a study of untreated major depressive disorder. Repertoires were generated with immunoSEQ multiplex PCR, while TCRdb's copy carries only in-frame clones and drops some. The sample lists just under 20,000 clones; over 65% were seen once. Input material: CD4+ T cells from PBMCs. These receptors came from a woman aged 30 to 39 in good health. CDR3s include the opening cysteine and the closing phenylalanine or tryptophan. A D gene is named only where the DNA matches it firmly. Clone size is not always given. Where it is, it says once, few, many or a class for expanded clones.

d_call j_call v_call clone_size cdr3_aa cdr3_nt
- TRBJ2-7 TRBV14 - CASSRGTLYEQYF TGTGCCAGCTCGAGGGGGACTCTATACGAGCAGTACTTC
- TRBJ1-2 TRBV2 - CASSDSVWYGYTF TGTGCCAGCAGTGATAGTGTTTGGTATGGCTACACCTTC
TRBD1 TRBJ1-4 TRBV18 - CASSLTGTATNEKLFF TGTGCCAGCTCACTTACCGGGACAGCAACTAATGAAAAACTGTTTTTT
TRBD2 TRBJ2-1 TRBV5-1 - CASSPLRPQAGGANEQFF TGCGCCAGCAGCCCCCTGAGGCCCCAGGCGGGAGGCGCCAATGAGCAGTTCTTC
- TRBJ2-2 TRBV4-1 - CASSQDHQNTGELFF TGCGCCAGCAGCCAAGATCACCAGAACACCGGGGAGCTGTTTTTT
- TRBJ2-1 TRBV5-6 - CASSLVGVNEQFF TGTGCCAGCAGCTTGGTTGGGGTCAATGAGCAGTTCTTC
TRBD1 TRBJ1-2 TRBV9 - CASSGGDRGPYGYTF TGTGCCAGCAGCGGAGGGGACAGGGGCCCCTATGGCTACACCTTC
- TRBJ2-5 TRBV6-1 - CASSVGQTQETQYF TGTGCCAGCAGTGTTGGACAGACACAAGAGACCCAGTACTTC
TRBD1 TRBJ1-5 TRBV6-5 - CASSYSTGGQPQHF TGTGCCAGCAGTTACTCGACAGGGGGTCAGCCCCAGCATTTT
TRBD2 TRBJ2-3 TRBV11-2 - CASSPGTRADTQYF TGTGCCAGCAGCCCCGGGACTAGGGCAGATACGCAGTATTTT
TRBD1 TRBJ1-4 TRBV19 - CASRNGRDRVREKLFF TGTGCCAGTAGAAATGGCCGGGACAGGGTACGAGAAAAACTGTTTTTT
- TRBJ2-3 TRBV5-6 once CASSLMSGAPSTDTQYF TGTGCCAGCAGCTTGATGTCGGGGGCCCCTAGCACAGATACGCAGTATTTT
- TRBJ1-2 TRBV19 - CASSIDLGLQDGYTF TGTGCCAGTAGTATAGATCTGGGACTGCAAGATGGCTACACCTTC
TRBD2 TRBJ2-7 TRBV29-1 - CSVLVGRGTTYEQYF TGCAGCGTTTTGGTAGGGCGGGGGACCACCTACGAGCAGTACTTC
TRBD2 TRBJ2-1 TRBV9 - CASSARLAGASSNNEQFF TGTGCCAGCAGCGCCCGACTAGCGGGAGCAAGCTCTAACAATGAGCAGTTCTTC
TRBD2 TRBJ2-1 TRBV29-1 once CSVTSGSSEQFF TGCAGTGTGACTAGCGGGAGCAGTGAGCAGTTCTTC
- TRBJ1-1 TRBV27 - CASSSGQTSYMNTEAFF TGTGCCAGCAGTTCCGGACAAACCTCCTACATGAACACTGAAGCTTTCTTT
TRBD2 TRBJ2-7 TRBV10-3 - CAISEASGMSEQYF TGTGCCATCAGTGAGGCTAGCGGGATGAGCGAGCAGTACTTC
TRBD1 TRBJ2-3 TRBV7-2 - CASSFQGVGTDTQYF TGTGCCAGCAGCTTTCAGGGGGTAGGCACAGATACGCAGTATTTT
- TRBJ2-1 TRBV7-2 - CASSLVGGGFSEQFF TGTGCCAGCAGCTTAGTAGGGGGAGGGTTCAGTGAGCAGTTCTTC
TRBD2 TRBJ2-1 TRBV5-1 - CASSRLAGGVDNEQFF TGCGCCAGCAGCCGACTAGCGGGAGGTGTGGATAATGAGCAGTTCTTC
- TRBJ2-2 TRBV2 - CASSETGTTGELFF TGTGCCAGCAGTGAAACCGGGACTACCGGGGAGCTGTTTTTT
TRBD2 TRBJ2-3 TRBV11-2 - CASSPRLAGSTDTQYF TGTGCCAGCAGCCCGAGACTAGCGGGAAGCACAGATACGCAGTATTTT
TRBD2 TRBJ2-3 TRBV27 - CASSLRGWASGSTDTQYF TGTGCCAGCAGTTTAAGAGGATGGGCTAGCGGGAGCACAGATACGCAGTATTTT
- TRBJ2-5 TRBV5-1 - CASRLTPGGQETQYF TGCGCCAGCAGATTGACCCCCGGGGGACAAGAGACCCAGTACTTC
- TRBJ2-2 TRBV6-1 - CASSALGTAGNTGELFF TGTGCCAGCAGTGCGCTCGGCACCGCAGGGAACACCGGGGAGCTGTTTTTT
- TRBJ2-7 TRBV7-2 - CASSLGRDPYEQYF TGTGCCAGCAGCTTAGGGCGGGACCCCTACGAGCAGTACTTC
- TRBJ2-7 TRBV29-1 - CSVKTAYEQYF TGCAGCGTTAAGACAGCATACGAGCAGTACTTC
- TRBJ1-1 TRBV11-2 - CASSRRPGKNTEAFF TGTGCCAGCAGCCGGCGCCCTGGGAAGAACACTGAAGCTTTCTTT
TRBD1 TRBJ1-5 TRBV27 once CASSISDRAKPQHF TGTGCCAGCAGTATTTCGGACAGGGCAAAGCCCCAGCATTTT
TRBD1 TRBJ1-2 TRBV28 - CASRGGTGRARYGYTF TGTGCCAGTCGGGGGGGGACAGGGAGAGCGCGGTATGGCTACACCTTC
- TRBJ2-7 TRBV2 - CASNAGGLSYEQYF TGTGCCAGCAATGCAGGGGGACTCTCCTACGAGCAGTACTTC
- TRBJ2-7 TRBV7-8 - CASSFEAVVYEQYF TGTGCCAGCAGCTTTGAAGCGGTGGTCTACGAGCAGTACTTC
- TRBJ1-2 TRBV28 - CASSLSGIINYGYTF TGTGCCAGCAGTTTATCGGGCATTATTAACTATGGCTACACCTTC
TRBD1 TRBJ1-2 TRBV5-1 - CASSTQIPQGDGYTF TGCGCCAGCAGCACGCAAATACCCCAGGGGGACGGCTACACCTTC
- TRBJ2-7 TRBV7-3 - CASSLNRRFEQYF TGTGCCAGCAGCTTAAATAGACGGTTCGAGCAGTACTTC
- TRBJ2-6 TRBV30 - CAWSRPGVSSGANVLTF TGTGCCTGGAGCCGACCGGGGGTTTCCTCTGGGGCCAACGTCCTGACTTTC
TRBD2 TRBJ2-1 TRBV19 - CASSRRTSGRDEQFF TGTGCCAGTAGTAGACGGACTAGCGGGAGGGATGAGCAGTTCTTC
- TRBJ2-6 TRBV4-3 - CASSQTGLSGANVLTF TGCGCCAGCAGCCAAACAGGCCTCTCTGGGGCCAACGTCCTGACTTTC
TRBD1 TRBJ2-1 TRBV7-8 - CASSLTFGTALFF TGTGCCAGCAGCTTAACTTTCGGGACAGCCTTGTTCTTC
- TRBJ2-5 TRBV2 once CASSEFAREMETQYF TGTGCCAGCAGTGAATTTGCCAGGGAGATGGAGACCCAGTACTTC
- TRBJ2-5 TRBV6-1 - CASSGRVGEETQYF TGTGCCAGCAGTGGCAGGGTTGGGGAAGAGACCCAGTACTTC
- TRBJ2-5 TRBV29-1 - CSVDGQGMGYQETQYF TGCAGCGTTGATGGACAAGGAATGGGCTACCAAGAGACCCAGTACTTC
TRBD1 TRBJ2-7 TRBV11-2 - CASSPPTGPSYEQYF TGTGCCAGCAGCCCACCGACAGGGCCCTCCTACGAGCAGTACTTC